These 15 T cell receptor beta chains originate from one sample sequenced in a study of somatic mutations in cytotoxic T cells in rheumatoid arthritis. Sequenced by immunoSEQ multiplex PCR; TCRdb stores in-frame clones only, minus some. The sample lists under 20,000 clones, roughly 75% seen once, with 14% in the top ten. The sequenced material came from CD8+ T cells sorted from blood. Every receptor here comes from an adult with rheumatoid arthritis.

V and J are TRBV4-1 and TRBJ1-1; unclear D gene. The V gene's germline CDR1 is MGHRA and CDR2 YSYEKL. This CDR3 region has 16 residues. Trimming stripped 1 base from V and 0 bases from J, with 12 bases between. This CDR3 is CASSQVGGPLNTEAFF. The DNA of the CDR3 is TGCGCCAGCAGCCAAGTGGGAGGGCCGCTGAACACTGAAGCTTTCTTT.

This clone was counted between two and nine times. V is TRBV2 and J is TRBJ2-7, with 7 positions matching TRBD1. Per the germline V gene, CDR1 is SNHLY and CDR2 is FYNNEI. Losses at the gene ends were 5 bases for V and 5 bases for J; bases not matched to a gene: 12. The CDR3 totals 15 residues. The CDR3 protein is CASSHRDSIFNEQYF. The CDR3, as DNA: TGTGCCAGCAGTCACCGGGACAGTATCTTCAACGAGCAGTACTTC. Based on the CDR3 plus reference TRBV2 and TRBJ2-7, the full variable domain is EPEVTQTPSHQVTQMGQEVILRCVPISNHLYFYWYRQILGQKVEFLVSFYNNEISEKSEIFDDQFSVERPDGSNFTLKIRSTKLEDSAMYFCASSHRDSIFNEQYFGPGTRLTVT.

This chain joins TRBV19 and TRBJ2-7; D is undetermined. The CDR3 is 13 amino acids. Trimming took 2 bases from V and 1 from J, leaving 6 bases between them. The V gene's germline CDR1 is LNHDA and CDR2 SQIVND (reference sequence). For the CDR3, the DNA is TGTGCCAGTAGTATAACAGCATCCTACGAGCAGTACTTC. Protein sequence: CASSITASYEQYF.

J is TRBJ2-1 and V is TRBV6-4, with a tentative D call TRBD2 (5 bases). Per germline, CDR1 MRHNA and CDR2 SNTAGT. V was shortened by 3 bases and J by 8 bases, with 20 bases between the two germline ends. This CDR3 region has 16 residues. CDR3 nucleotides: TGTGCCAGCAGTGAGGTAGCTGTTCGAGGGCCGGATGAGCAGTTCTTC. Translation gives CASSEVAVRGPDEQFF.

This sequence joins TRBV9 and TRBJ2-2, with TRBD1 identical over 9 bases. V shed 8 bases, J shed 6 bases, and the junction held 23 bases outside the gene matches. This CDR3 has 19 amino acids. In germline, CDR1 is SGDLS, CDR2 YYNGEE. CDR3 protein: CASQGGPGQRQGGAGELFF. CDR3 DNA: TGTGCCAGTCAAGGGGGCCCTGGACAGCGACAGGGGGGCGCCGGGGAGCTGTTTTTT. The variable domain in full, with the rest retrieved from reference TRBV9 and TRBJ2-2, is DSGVTQTPKHLITATGQRVTLRCSPRSGDLSVYWYQQSLDQGLQFLIQYYNGEERAKGNILERFSAQQFPDLHSELNLSSLELGDSALYFCASQGGPGQRQGGAGELFFGEGSRLTVL.

The genes are TRBV11-2 and TRBJ2-1; 10 positions agree with TRBD2. CDR3 length: 18 amino acids. Trimming at V came to 3 bases and at J to 1 base, leaving 9 bases not matched to a gene. Per germline, CDR1 SGHAT and CDR2 FQNNGV. The CDR3 sequence: CASSFPSGGVSSYNEQFF. The DNA for the CDR3 is TGTGCCAGCAGCTTCCCCAGCGGGGGGGTATCTTCCTACAATGAGCAGTTCTTC. Full variable domain (missing parts from reference TRBV11-2 and TRBJ2-1): EAGVAQSPRYKIIEKRQSVAFWCNPISGHATLYWYQQILGQGPKLLIQFQNNGVVDDSQLPKDRFSAERLKGVDSTLKIQPAKLEDSAVYLCASSFPSGGVSSYNEQFFGPGTRLTVL.

The V gene is TRBV19, the J gene TRBJ2-7, with TRBD2 as a possible D gene (5 bases). The germline V gene encodes CDR1 LNHDA and CDR2 SQIVND (reference sequence). There are 13 residues in the CDR3. The ends were cut back, 3 bases at V and 5 bases at J, with 11 bases in the middle. The DNA for the CDR3 is TGTGCCAGTAGTATGCGGGCCGTAGACGAGCAGTACTTC. Translation: CASSMRAVDEQYF. Using reference TRBV19 and TRBJ2-7 for the parts outside the CDR3, the full variable domain is DGGITQSPKYLFRKEGQNVTLSCEQNLNHDAMYWYRQDPGQGLRLIYYSQIVNDFQKGDIAEGYSVSREKKESFPLTVTSAQKNPTAFYLCASSMRAVDEQYFGPGTRLTVT.

The chain carries TRBV4-2 and TRBJ2-5; 8 nucleotides match TRBD2. Per germline, CDR1 LGHNA and CDR2 YNFKEQ. The CDR3 has 16 amino acids. Germline trimming cut 2 bases from V and 2 bases from J; bases unmatched to any gene: 7. CDR3 sequence (DNA): TGTGCCAGCAGCCAAAACCCGCGCGGGGGGCAAGAGACCCAGTACTTC. Its translation is CASSQNPRGGQETQYF.

The chain employs TRBV27 and TRBJ2-3; D is undetermined. The CDR3 covers 12 residues. The V end was cut by 6 bases, the J end by 6 bases, with 10 bases between. Germline values: CDR1 MNHEY, CDR2 SMNVEV (reference sequence). The CDR3 sequence is CASSRSPDTQYF. CDR3 nucleotide sequence: TGTGCCAGCAGCCGGAGTCCGGATACGCAGTATTTT.

The rearrangement uses TRBV19 and TRBJ2-1, with D perhaps TRBD1 (5 bases). Germline loops: CDR1 LNHDA, CDR2 SQIVND (reference sequence). This CDR3 comprises 14 residues. V lost 1 base to trimming and J lost 4 bases, with 8 bases between them. CDR3 sequence reads: CASSIGTFYNEQFF. The CDR3 nucleotides are TGTGCCAGTAGTATAGGGACATTTTACAATGAGCAGTTCTTC.

The chain employs TRBV4-1 and TRBJ1-5; 8 bases are a match to TRBD1. The CDR3 consists of 15 residues. In germline, CDR1 is MGHRA, CDR2 YSYEKL. V lost 1 base to trimming and J lost 7 bases; unmatched junction nucleotides: 6. The CDR3 protein is CASSQVTGGGQPQHF. The CDR3 DNA sequence: TGCGCCAGCAGCCAAGTAACAGGGGGAGGACAGCCCCAGCATTTT.

The chain uses TRBV6-5 and TRBJ2-5, with 11 bases identical to TRBD1. CDR1 is MNHEY, CDR2 SVGAGI, per germline. With 5 bases clipped from V and 5 bases from J, the junction kept 7 bases outside the gene matches. This CDR3 region has 15 residues. The CDR3 DNA reads TGTGCCAGCAGTCGGTTGGACAGGGGGCTTGAGACCCAGTACTTC. It yields the protein CASSRLDRGLETQYF.

V gene TRBV5-6 combines with J gene TRBJ1-2, with D tentatively TRBD1 (5 bases). Germline V gene sequence: CDR1 SGHDT, CDR2 YYEEEE. V dropped 4 bases and J dropped 4 bases, with 17 bases sitting between them. The CDR3 has 15 residues. CDR3 in amino acids: CASSLSRQNFYGYTF. The CDR3 nucleotides are TGTGCCAGCAGCCTCTCTCGACAGAACTTCTATGGCTACACCTTC.

The genes are TRBV28 and TRBJ2-5; either TRBD1 or TRBD2 may supply D (5 bases each). V was pared by 6 bases and J by 0 bases, with 11 bases between. Germline-derived CDR1 and CDR2 are MDHEN and SYDVKM. There are 14 residues in the CDR3. CDR3 sequence (DNA): TGTGCCAGCAGCCCAGGGACCGACCAAGAGACCCAGTACTTC. It specifies CASSPGTDQETQYF. Looking up the rest from reference TRBV28 and TRBJ2-5 gives the full variable domain: DVKVTQSSRYLVKRTGEKVFLECVQDMDHENMFWYRQDPGLGLRLIYFSYDVKMKEKGDIPEGYSVSREKKERFSLILESASTNQTSMYLCASSPGTDQETQYFGPGTRLLVL.

CDR3 coding DNA: TGTGCCAGCAGGGGTACTAGCGGGGGGCCGGATGGGGCCAACGTCCTGACTTTC. Its protein product is CASRGTSGGPDGANVLTF. The rearrangement uses TRBV28 and TRBJ2-6; TRBD2 matches 12 bases. The CDR3 covers 18 residues. Germline V gene lookup returns CDR1 MDHEN and CDR2 SYDVKM. The V and J ends lost 6 bases and 3 bases, in that order; junction bases with no gene match: 9.